The rows below give T cell receptor beta chains drawn from one sample of a study of blood T cell repertoires in COVID-19. Profiling relied on immunoSEQ multiplex PCR, and the TCRdb table lists in-frame clones only, not all of them. Found here are approximately 210,000 clones, approximately 80% of them singletons; the top ten hold about 8.9%. The sequencing sample was made of PBMCs or T cells enriched from blood (not recorded which). These receptors were taken from a woman between 50 and 59 years old with acute COVID-19. CDR3s include the opening cysteine and the closing phenylalanine or tryptophan. D genes are given only for firm matches. Size is omitted from some rows. Given values are once, few, many or a class for expanded clones.

v_gene: TRBV7-9; d_gene: NA; j_gene: TRBJ2-7; len: 16; abundance: NA; CDR3aa: CASSRGVGLSGYEQYF; CDR3nt: TGTGCCAGCAGCCGTGGGGTGGGACTCTCGGGCTACGAGCAGTACTTC
v_gene: TRBV5-1; d_gene: NA; j_gene: TRBJ2-1; len: 17; abundance: many; CDR3aa: CASSLGAGVVGPNEQFF; CDR3nt: TGCGCCAGCAGCTTGGGGGCCGGGGTGGTGGGTCCAAATGAGCAGTTCTTC
v_gene: TRBV15; d_gene: TRBD2; j_gene: TRBJ2-1; len: 18; abundance: NA; CDR3aa: CATSRDEGGRGSYNEQFF; CDR3nt: TGTGCCACCAGCAGAGATGAGGGCGGGAGAGGCTCCTACAATGAGCAGTTCTTC
v_gene: TRBV19; d_gene: TRBD1; j_gene: TRBJ2-1; len: 15; abundance: NA; CDR3aa: CASTRTGDSYNEQFF; CDR3nt: TGTGCCAGTACCAGGACAGGGGACAGCTACAATGAGCAGTTCTTC
v_gene: TRBV7-2; d_gene: NA; j_gene: TRBJ2-4; len: 14; abundance: NA; CDR3aa: CASSPPTSGDIQYF; CDR3nt: TGTGCCAGCAGCCCACCGACTAGTGGGGACATTCAGTACTTC
v_gene: TRBV19; d_gene: NA; j_gene: TRBJ1-5; len: 15; abundance: few; CDR3aa: CASIPDTYSNQPQHF; CDR3nt: TGTGCCAGTATTCCGGACACCTATAGCAATCAGCCCCAGCATTTT
v_gene: TRBV6-4; d_gene: TRBD2; j_gene: TRBJ2-5; len: 17; abundance: NA; CDR3aa: CASRTGLAGGRVETQYF; CDR3nt: TGTGCCAGCAGGACCGGACTAGCGGGGGGGCGTGTAGAGACCCAGTACTTC
v_gene: TRBV3-1/TRBV3-2; d_gene: TRBD1; j_gene: TRBJ2-1; len: 12; abundance: NA; CDR3aa: CASSQDKGAEFF; CDR3nt: TGTGCCAGCAGCCAAGATAAGGGGGCGGAGTTCTTC
v_gene: TRBV27; d_gene: TRBD1; j_gene: TRBJ2-7; len: 15; abundance: NA; CDR3aa: CASSIRDRGSYEQYF; CDR3nt: TGTGCCAGCAGCATCCGGGACAGGGGCTCCTACGAGCAGTACTTC
v_gene: TRBV18; d_gene: NA; j_gene: TRBJ1-2; len: 14; abundance: NA; CDR3aa: CASSPSEGLLGYTF; CDR3nt: TGTGCCAGCTCACCAAGTGAGGGTCTCCTGGGCTACACCTTC
v_gene: TRBV5-1; d_gene: TRBD1; j_gene: TRBJ1-2; len: 14; abundance: once; CDR3aa: CASSFLQGTYGYTF; CDR3nt: TGCGCCAGCAGCTTCCTACAGGGGACCTATGGCTACACCTTC
v_gene: TRBV7-9; d_gene: NA; j_gene: TRBJ2-3; len: 10; abundance: once; CDR3aa: CASSSQAQYF; CDR3nt: TGTGCCAGCAGCTCCCAGGCACAGTATTTT
v_gene: TRBV28; d_gene: TRBD2; j_gene: TRBJ2-1; len: 15; abundance: NA; CDR3aa: CASSSAGGNHNEQFF; CDR3nt: TGTGCCAGCAGTTCTGCGGGAGGGAATCACAATGAGCAGTTCTTC
v_gene: TRBV15; d_gene: TRBD1; j_gene: TRBJ1-2; len: 19; abundance: NA; CDR3aa: CATSRDKWGQGTTNYGYTF; CDR3nt: TGTGCCACCAGCAGAGATAAGTGGGGACAGGGAACAACTAACTATGGCTACACCTTC
v_gene: TRBV18; d_gene: TRBD2; j_gene: TRBJ2-3; len: 16; abundance: NA; CDR3aa: CASSPQRREGSDTQYF; CDR3nt: TGTGCCAGCTCACCACAGAGGCGGGAGGGATCAGATACGCAGTATTTT
v_gene: TRBV11-3; d_gene: NA; j_gene: TRBJ1-2; len: 13; abundance: NA; CDR3aa: CASSLGTKGGYTF; CDR3nt: TGTGCCAGCAGCTTAGGGACAAAGGGAGGCTACACCTTC
v_gene: TRBV19; d_gene: TRBD1; j_gene: TRBJ1-2; len: 13; abundance: few; CDR3aa: CASSKTGDYGYTF; CDR3nt: TGTGCCAGTAGCAAGACAGGGGACTATGGCTACACCTTC
v_gene: TRBV29-1; d_gene: NA; j_gene: TRBJ1-1; len: 12; abundance: NA; CDR3aa: CSAWGDNTEAFF; CDR3nt: TGCAGCGCGTGGGGCGATAACACTGAAGCTTTCTTT
v_gene: TRBV28; d_gene: NA; j_gene: TRBJ1-4; len: 17; abundance: few; CDR3aa: CASSSTGFSTTNEKLFF; CDR3nt: TGTGCCAGCAGTTCCACAGGGTTTAGCACAACTAATGAAAAACTGTTTTTT
v_gene: TRBV5-5; d_gene: NA; j_gene: TRBJ2-2; len: 13; abundance: NA; CDR3aa: CASSLILSGELFF; CDR3nt: TGTGCCAGCAGCCTTATCCTTTCCGGGGAGCTGTTTTTT
v_gene: TRBV4-2; d_gene: TRBD2; j_gene: TRBJ2-1; len: 16; abundance: NA; CDR3aa: CASSQDLSPAGDEQFF; CDR3nt: TGTGCCAGCAGCCAAGATCTGTCCCCAGCGGGAGATGAGCAGTTCTTC
v_gene: TRBV27; d_gene: NA; j_gene: TRBJ2-7; len: 13; abundance: once; CDR3aa: CASSFGETYEQYF; CDR3nt: TGTGCCAGCAGTTTCGGGGAAACCTACGAGCAGTACTTC
v_gene: TRBV6-5; d_gene: NA; j_gene: TRBJ2-7; len: 16; abundance: NA; CDR3aa: CASSYRHSGTPLGQYF; CDR3nt: TGTGCCAGCAGTTACCGGCATTCTGGGACACCCTTGGGGCAGTACTTC